These 14 T cell receptor beta chains share one sample of origin, sequenced in a study of T cells after yellow fever vaccination. TCRdb passed the 5' RACE reads through MiXCR, listing each CDR3 protein once. The sample gives a few hundred thousand distinct CDR3 sequences, 8.1% of which show up once; under 20% is in the top ten. The source material was PBMCs, sampled roughly 46 days after the first yellow fever vaccination. The source is a young man who received the YFV17D yellow fever vaccine.

The chain recombines TRBV28 with TRBJ1-1; D uncertain. The V and J ends lost 10 bases and 5 bases respectively, with 11 bases between them. Germline V gene data show CDR1 as MDHEN and CDR2 as SYDVKM. The CDR3 totals 11 residues. The CDR3 protein is CATRRVTEAFF. The CDR3 nucleotides are TGTGCCACCCGTCGGGTAACTGAAGCTTTCTTT. Based on the CDR3 plus reference TRBV28 and TRBJ1-1, the full variable domain is DVKVTQSSRYLVKRTGEKVFLECVQDMDHENMFWYRQDPGLGLRLIYFSYDVKMKEKGDIPEGYSVSREKKERFSLILESASTNQTSMYLCATRRVTEAFFGQGTRLTVV.

This clonotype appeared a single time. This rearrangement joins TRBV15 to TRBJ1-1; tentative D call: TRBD1 (6 bases). The V gene lost 0 bases and the J gene lost 11 bases, with 19 bases spanning the gap. CDR1 is LNHNV and CDR2 is YYDKDF in the germline V gene (reference sequence). This CDR3 spans 15 amino acids. The CDR3 nucleotides are TGTGCCACCAGCAGAGATCTTGGGGGCGGGGGGGAGGCTTTCTTT. Encoded protein: CATSRDLGGGGEAFF.

This chain joins TRBV5-1 and TRBJ2-5; D possibly corresponds to TRBD1 (6 bases). Germline loops: CDR1 SGHRS, CDR2 YFSETQ. This CDR3 contains 15 residues. V was pared by 0 bases and J by 1 base, with 10 bases between. The CDR3 region has the DNA TGCGCCAGCAGCTTGGCCCCAGGGGCCCAAGAGACCCAGTACTTC. Translating it yields CASSLAPGAQETQYF. The full variable domain, in which reference TRBV5-1 and TRBJ2-5 provide the parts outside the CDR3, is KAGVTQTPRYLIKTRGQQVTLSCSPISGHRSVSWYQQTPGQGLQFLFEYFSETQRNKGNFPGRFSGRQFSNSRSEMNVSTLELGDSALYLCASSLAPGAQETQYFGPGTRLLVL.

A few counts support this clonotype. The CDR3 protein is CASSQVVSHKLKETQYF. The CDR3 region has the DNA TGTGCCAGCAGCCAAGTTGTATCCCACAAATTAAAAGAGACCCAGTACTTC. The chain carries TRBV14 and TRBJ2-5; D is ambiguous. Germline-derived CDR1 and CDR2 are SGHDN and FVKESK. The CDR3 has 17 amino acids. V gave up 1 base and J gave up 3 bases, with 18 bases separating them.

This clonotype has only a few counts. V is TRBV5-1 and J is TRBJ2-1; D possibly uses TRBD1 or TRBD2 (6 bases each). V lost 0 bases and J lost 7, with 11 bases in between. CDR1 and CDR2 (germline): SGHRS, YFSETQ. The CDR3 is made up of 14 amino acids. CDR3 amino acids: CASSLGTGRNEQFF. In nucleotides, the CDR3 is TGCGCCAGCAGCTTGGGAACAGGGAGGAATGAGCAGTTCTTC.

The table lists this clonotype with a few counts. V and J are TRBV7-2 and TRBJ2-3; D perhaps matches TRBD1 (6 bases). Trimming cost V 2 bases and J 5 bases, with 17 bases left between them. Per germline, CDR1 SGHTA and CDR2 FQGNSA. The CDR3 has 16 residues. DNA for the CDR3: TGTGCCAGCAGCTTACTGGGACATGCCCTGGGAGATACGCAGTATTTT. Translation: CASSLLGHALGDTQYF.

This clonotype has a handful of counts. The V call is TRBV28, the J call TRBJ1-2, with D possibly TRBD1 on 5 matching bases. The germline gives CDR1 MDHEN, CDR2 SYDVKM. The V gene lost 8 bases and the J gene lost 3 bases, with 10 bases spanning the gap. This CDR3 comprises 12 residues. For the CDR3, the DNA is TGTGCCAGCCGGGGAGGGGACTATGGCTACACCTTC. It codes for CASRGGDYGYTF.

CDR3 region: CASSQDFGGYTF. The CDR3 bases are TGTGCCAGCAGCCAAGACTTCGGAGGCTACACCTTC. The V and J genes are TRBV3-1 and TRBJ1-2; D is unresolved. CDR1 and CDR2 from the germline V gene are LGHDT and YNNKEL (reference sequence). Trimming pared 0 bases from V and 8 bases from J, leaving 7 bases between. This CDR3 is built from 12 residues.

The CDR3 DNA reads as TGTGCCAGCAGCTTTTTTAAGGAACGGGGCGCCGGGGAGCTGTTTTTT. Protein: CASSFFKERGAGELFF. This rearrangement joins TRBV7-9 to TRBJ2-2, with D perhaps TRBD1 or TRBD2 (5 bases each). Germline assignment: CDR1 SEHNR and CDR2 FQNEAQ (reference sequence). Trimming left V 3 bases short and J 6 bases short, with 17 bases between. The CDR3 loop spans 16 amino acids.

V and J are TRBV27 and TRBJ1-5; D remains unclear. The V gene's germline CDR1 is MNHEY and CDR2 SMNVEV (reference sequence). This CDR3 spans 13 amino acids. V was cut by 3 bases and J by 4 bases, with 7 bases left in between. The CDR3 spells CASSLRRNQPQHF. CDR3 nucleotides: TGTGCCAGCAGTTTGCGCAGGAATCAGCCCCAGCATTTT.

The chain joins TRBV5-6 to TRBJ1-1; tentative D call: TRBD1 (6 bases). The CDR3 runs to 14 residues. V dropped 4 bases and J dropped 3 bases, with 13 bases sitting between them. Per germline, CDR1 SGHDT and CDR2 YYEEEE. For the CDR3, the DNA is TGTGCCAGCAGCCATCGATGGGGGCACACTGAAGCTTTCTTT. It yields the protein CASSHRWGHTEAFF.

A word on this clonotype: Its ends do not fully match the called genes, so a read error is possible. The gene calls are TRBV7-7 and TRBJ2-4; 13 bases align to TRBD2. This CDR3 comprises 18 residues. The germline CDR1 and CDR2 sequences are SSHAT and FNYEAQ (reference sequence). Here the CDR3 DNA reads TGTGCTAGCAGGTCCACTAGCGGGGGGGCCTGGACCAAAAACATTCAGTACTTC. Amino acids: CASRSTSGGAWTKNIQYF.

The V and J genes are TRBV5-1 and TRBJ2-1; 9 nucleotides line up with TRBD2. The V segment lost 6 bases and the J segment 3 bases; nucleotides outside the gene matches: 13. This CDR3 region has 17 residues. In germline, CDR1 is SGHRS, CDR2 YFSETQ. The CDR3 region is CASTPTMGAGGYNEQFF. Here the CDR3 DNA reads TGCGCCAGCACGCCTACAATGGGAGCGGGGGGCTACAATGAGCAGTTCTTC.

This clonotype was found a few times. The chain is built from TRBV19 and TRBJ2-2; 7 positions agree with TRBD1. The germline V gene encodes CDR1 LNHDA and CDR2 SQIVND (reference sequence). CDR3 length: 15 amino acids. J lost 0 bases, V lost 8 bases, and 6 bases had no gene match. The CDR3 sequence is CASEKTGTNTGELFF. In DNA, the CDR3 is TGTGCCAGTGAAAAGACAGGGACGAACACCGGGGAGCTGTTTTTT.